Below, one TCR beta chain is given with its context. Investigators amplified TCR beta CDR3 regions from RNA transcripts. Amplification began with first-round RT-PCR using HTBI primers, then second-round multiplex PCR was performed. TCRdb used MiXCR to reprocess the multiplex PCR reads, holding one entry per CDR3 protein. This sample has 600,000 to 950,000 distinct CDR3 sequences; roughly 40% occur once, and the top ten carry approximately 43%. This CDR3 contains 14 residues. The germline gives CDR1 SQVTM, CDR2 ANQGSEA. These data belong to a study of Graves' ophthalmopathy and Graves' hyperthyroidism. Study details: The collection of peripheral blood took place at initial diagnosis, before any treatment.

Exclusion criteria comprised other autoimmune diseases, uncontrolled infections, pregnancy or lactation in patients. Sequencing input: peripheral blood. The chain couples TRBV29-1 to TRBJ2-7; 8 positions match TRBD2. The sequence was obtained from an adult man with Graves' ophthalmopathy. For the CDR3, the DNA is TGCAGTGCCCTAGGCGGGAGGTCTCCCTACGAGCAGTACTTC. It encodes CSALGGRSPYEQYF.